The TCR beta chain under discussion was sequenced for a study of T cell responses to AZD1222 COVID-19 vaccine. Study findings and constraints: White British ancestry dominated among donors, who included more females, and clonal diversity was possibly underestimated. Breadth and depth of Spike-specific TCRs rose after two AZD1222 doses. Baseline testing showed seropositivity in only a handful of AZD1222 recipients. Targets within unmutated variant regions were reportedly found for nearly half of spike-specific TCRs.

Sequencing used immunoSEQ multiplex PCR; TCRdb keeps in-frame clones, though not all of them. The table includes about 140,000 clones, 75% to 95% detected once. Points on this clone: The antigen is not known.

CDR3 length equals 14 residues. The V and J ends lost 3 bases and 8 bases respectively, with 16 bases between them. Looked up from germline, CDR1 is GTSNPN and CDR2 is SVGIG (reference sequence). This sequence was found in an adult who received the MenACWY meningococcal vaccine as a control. V is TRBV30 and J is TRBJ1-4; TRBD1 might be the D (6 bases). Sequenced here: peripheral blood, sampled 28 days after the second dose of the MenACWY control vaccine. CDR3 sequence (DNA): TGTGCCTGGAGCCCGAGGGGGAGCGAAGAAAAACTGTTTTTT. Protein product: CAWSPRGSEEKLFF.